These T cell receptor beta chains were read from a single sample in a study of tumor and adjacent non-tumor tissue in lung cancer. TCRdb re-derived calls from the multiplex PCR reads in MiXCR, one entry per CDR3 protein. The sample contains about 110,000 distinct CDR3 sequences, approximately 80% of which appear only once. The sequenced material came from lung tumor tissue. These receptor sequences come from a man in his 70s with non-small cell lung cancer. CDR3s include the opening cysteine and the closing phenylalanine or tryptophan. A D gene is named only where the DNA matches it firmly. Not every row has a clone size; where given, it reads once, few, many or a size class.

d_gene	abundance	v_gene	j_gene	CDR3nt	CDR3aa
.	.	TRBV28	TRBJ2-5	TGTGCCAGCAGTTTTGGCGGGGGCTGGCAAGAGACCCAGTACTTC	CASSFGGGWQETQYF
.	.	TRBV29-1	TRBJ1-1	TGCAGCGTTGTGGCGGAGAGGCATGATGCTTTCTTC	CSVVAERHDAFF
.	.	TRBV4-3	TRBJ2-1	TGCGCCAGCAACCAAGATCCAACGGGAGCTGAATACAATGGGCAGTTCTTC	CASNQDPTGAEYNGQFF
.	.	TRBV6-2/TRBV6-3	TRBJ2-3	TGTGCCAGCAGTTACCGGGCCCCTCAGACGGTTACGCAGTATTTT	CASSYRAPQTVTQYF
TRBD2	.	TRBV6-1	TRBJ2-7	TGTGCCAACAGTGAAGACGTGGGACTATTTGGCTACAATGAGCAGTACTTC	CANSEDVGLFGYNEQYF
TRBD1	.	TRBV6-6	TRBJ1-2	TGTGCCAGCCTACAGGGGGCGGATGGCTACACCTTC	CASLQGADGYTF
.	few	TRBV2	TRBJ1-5	TGTGCCAGCAGTAAAGAGCGGGACACAAATCAGCCCCAGCATTTT	CASSKERDTNQPQHF
.	.	TRBV11-3	TRBJ2-1	TGTGCCAGCAGCTTAGGCCTCTTAACGGGAGATAGAGATGAGCAATTCTTC	CASSLGLLTGDRDEQFF
TRBD1	.	TRBV6-6	TRBJ1-5	TGTGCCAGCCATGGGACAGGGCGACAGCACCAGCATTTT	CASHGTGRQHQHF
.	.	TRBV12-3/TRBV12-4	TRBJ1-5	TGTGCCAGCAATATAGCCAATCAGCCCCAGCATTTT	CASNIANQPQHF
TRBD2	many	TRBV12-3/TRBV12-4	TRBJ2-7	TGTGCCAGCAGTCTGATTAGCGGGAGACTCAACGAGCAGTACTTC	CASSLISGRLNEQYF
.	.	TRBV10-3	TRBJ1-2	TGTGCCATCAGTGAGCCCTCGACAAGTAACTATGGCTACACCTTC	CAISEPSTSNYGYTF